What follows are 14 T cell receptor beta chains derived from one specimen sequenced in a study of T cell responses to AZD1222 COVID-19 vaccine. Sequencing used immunoSEQ multiplex PCR; TCRdb keeps in-frame clones, though not all of them. In the table there are around 170,000 clones, approximately 90% of which are singletons. The sample consisted of peripheral blood, taken on day 0 of AZD1222 vaccination. These receptors were collected from an adult in good health.

This sequence joins TRBV7-3 and TRBJ2-1; D possibly corresponds to TRBD1 (6 bases). Per the germline V gene, CDR1 is SGHTA and CDR2 is FQGTGA. Trimming pared 1 base from V and 2 bases from J, leaving 9 bases between. The CDR3 is made up of 15 amino acids. The CDR3 DNA reads TGTGCCAGCAGCTTAAGTTCAGGGGCCTACAATGAGCAGTTCTTC. Translation: CASSLSSGAYNEQFF.

This clone was detected only once. The J gene is TRBJ2-3, the V gene TRBV9; 12 bases match TRBD2. J was trimmed by 5 bases and V by 3 bases; bases with no gene match: 7. CDR1 and CDR2 from the germline V gene are SGDLS and YYNGEE. The length of the CDR3 is 16 residues. CDR3 nucleotides: TGTGCCAGCAGCGACCCTAGCGGGGGGGCCGAAGATACGCAGTATTTT. It is translated as CASSDPSGGAEDTQYF.

V usage is TRBV6-5 and J usage is TRBJ1-5; possible D gene TRBD1, 5 bases. The CDR3 has 13 residues. The germline V gene has CDR1 MNHEY and CDR2 SVGAGI. Trimming took 10 bases from V and 0 from J, leaving 10 bases between them. CDR3 sequence: CATRQHSNQPQHF. As DNA, the CDR3 is TGTGCCACCCGACAGCATAGCAATCAGCCCCAGCATTTT.

The count of this clone is one. J is TRBJ1-5 and V is TRBV19; 8 nucleotides agree with TRBD1. Germline CDR1 is LNHDA and CDR2 is SQIVND (reference sequence). V dropped 5 bases and J dropped 2; count of bases not matched to a gene: 8. The CDR3 extends over 16 amino acids. CDR3 amino acids: CASSSGQAAGNQPQHF. The CDR3 bases are TGTGCCAGTAGTTCGGGACAGGCTGCTGGCAATCAGCCCCAGCATTTT.

This clone was seen only once. The chain is built from TRBV5-1 and TRBJ1-4, with TRBD1 as a possible D gene (6 bases). The CDR3 loop spans 15 amino acids. Germline V CDR1 and CDR2: SGHRS, YFSETQ. Between the trimmed V and J ends, which lost 4 bases and 5 bases, there was a span of 15 bases. This CDR3 reads CASSLTGGTNEKLFF. CDR3 nucleotide sequence: TGCGCCAGCAGCCTGACAGGAGGGACCAATGAAAAACTGTTTTTT.

The chain recombines TRBV5-8 with TRBJ1-4; D is undetermined. Germline CDR1 SGHTS, CDR2 YDEGEE. The CDR3 totals 16 residues. The ends were cut back, 4 bases at V and 2 bases at J, with 15 bases in the middle. Here the CDR3 reads CASSRTEVYTNEKLFF. CDR3 DNA: TGTGCCAGCAGCCGAACAGAGGTATACACTAATGAAAAACTGTTTTTT.

V gene TRBV11-2 combines with J gene TRBJ1-4, with D possibly being TRBD1 (5 bases). CDR1 is SGHAT, CDR2 FQNNGV, per germline. This CDR3 has 12 residues. V dropped 3 bases and J dropped 8 bases, with 7 bases sitting between them. The CDR3 loop reads CASSFRGEKLFF. CDR3 DNA sequence: TGTGCCAGCAGCTTCCGGGGGGAAAAACTGTTTTTT.

This chain joins TRBV19 and TRBJ2-1; no clear D. Germline V gives CDR1 LNHDA, CDR2 SQIVND (reference sequence). V was trimmed by 5 bases and J by 0 bases, leaving 14 bases between them. This CDR3 has 16 amino acids. CDR3 residues: CASSPQGWSSYNEQFF. DNA of the CDR3: TGTGCCAGTAGTCCCCAAGGCTGGAGCTCCTACAATGAGCAGTTCTTC.

The chain has TRBV4-1 and TRBJ2-2; TRBD2 matches 9 bases. Germline assignment: CDR1 MGHRA and CDR2 YSYEKL. V shed 4 bases, J shed 2 bases, and the junction held 5 bases outside the gene matches. This CDR3 contains 16 residues. The CDR3 nucleotides read TGCGCCAGCAGCCTTAGCGGGGGCGGAAACACCGGGGAGCTGTTTTTT. It translates to CASSLSGGGNTGELFF.

The chain has TRBV24-1 and TRBJ1-5, with a possible D match to TRBD1 (6 bases). Germline loops: CDR1 KGHDR, CDR2 SFDVKD. The CDR3 consists of 15 residues. The germline V and J ends were trimmed by 8 bases and 7 bases, with 20 bases remaining between them. This CDR3 is CATMRVGGPTQPQHF. For the CDR3, the DNA is TGTGCCACCATGAGGGTGGGGGGCCCAACCCAGCCCCAGCATTTT.

The chain uses TRBV19 and TRBJ1-1; D is possibly TRBD1 (5 bases). From germline, CDR1 is LNHDA and CDR2 SQIVND (reference sequence). Trimming removed 0 bases at V and 3 bases at J, with 14 bases between. The CDR3 is 16 amino acids. The CDR3 is CASSIDLGGGDTEAFF. The CDR3 nucleotides read TGTGCCAGTAGTATAGATTTGGGGGGAGGAGACACTGAAGCTTTCTTT.

J is TRBJ2-7 and V is TRBV30; a weak D match, TRBD2 (6 bases). This CDR3 contains 14 residues. V was cut by 0 bases and J by 3 bases, with 12 bases left in between. Germline V gene sequence: CDR1 GTSNPN, CDR2 SVGIG (reference sequence). CDR3 amino acids: CAWSVGGVRYEQYF. CDR3 bases: TGTGCCTGGAGTGTAGGCGGGGTCCGCTACGAGCAGTACTTC.

The gene calls are TRBV7-9 and TRBJ1-3, with 9 positions matching TRBD1. Trimming removed 5 bases from V and 4 bases from J; junction bases left unmatched: 6. CDR1 and CDR2 (germline): SEHNR, FQNEAQ (reference sequence). There are 15 residues in the CDR3. CDR3 protein: CASSPGQGIGNTIYF. DNA of the CDR3: TGTGCCAGCAGCCCGGGACAGGGAATCGGAAACACCATATATTTT.

In this sample, this clone turned up once. The chain joins TRBV4-1 to TRBJ1-1; 7 bases line up with TRBD1. The length of the CDR3 is 13 residues. V was clipped by 0 bases and J by 8 bases; unmatched bases: 3. Germline assignment: CDR1 MGHRA and CDR2 YSYEKL. The CDR3 loop is CASSQEQGKEAFF. DNA of the CDR3: TGCGCCAGCAGCCAAGAACAGGGGAAAGAAGCTTTCTTT.